Detailed here is one T cell receptor beta chain. This table comes from immunoSEQ multiplex PCR, and its TCRdb copy is limited to in-frame clones, with some not included. This sample has about 74,000 clones, with approximately 87% found just once. Time point: pretreatment peripheral blood. The record originates from a study of PD-L1 blockade in urothelial cancer. Study information: Treatment start was followed by blood analysis at 3 weeks (second dose) and again at 6 weeks.

Germline V lookup: CDR1 LGHNT, CDR2 FRNRAP. The V end was cut by 7 bases, the J end by 5 bases, with 14 bases between. CDR3 length equals 13 residues. Sequences were derived from PBMCs, sampled around atezolizumab (anti-PD-L1) treatment. The chain uses TRBV12-5 and TRBJ2-5, with D perhaps TRBD2 (6 bases). The receptor was derived from a man aged 65 to 79 with urothelial cancer. The CDR3 spells CASAGGGVETQYF. CDR3 in DNA: TGTGCTAGTGCCGGGGGTGGGGTTGAGACCCAGTACTTC.